Presented here are 17 T cell receptor beta chains from one specimen sequenced in a study of patients and donors after allogeneic stem cell transplantation. From the RT-PCR reads, TCRdb called clonotypes with MiXCR, one entry per CDR3 protein. This sample carries about 400,000 distinct CDR3 sequences, 16% of them seen once, and the ten largest clones take over 6%. Source material: blood, either unsorted or a sorted T cell fraction (not recorded which). The receptor source for this set is a human donor who was either an allogeneic HSCT recipient or a stem cell or donor lymphocyte infusion donor (not recorded which). It is not recorded whose cells these are; they may come from a transplant donor.

V and J are TRBV5-1 and TRBJ2-4, with TRBD2 matching over 10 bases. Germline CDR1 and CDR2: SGHRS and YFSETQ. The CDR3 has 18 residues. Germline trimming cut 0 bases from V and 7 bases from J; bases unmatched to any gene: 13. Here the CDR3 reads CASSLVVRASGSRNIQYF. CDR3 DNA: TGCGCCAGCAGCTTGGTGGTCCGGGCTAGCGGGAGTCGGAACATTCAGTACTTC. The full variable domain, rest sourced from reference TRBV5-1 and TRBJ2-4, is KAGVTQTPRYLIKTRGQQVTLSCSPISGHRSVSWYQQTPGQGLQFLFEYFSETQRNKGNFPGRFSGRQFSNSRSEMNVSTLELGDSALYLCASSLVVRASGSRNIQYFGAGTRLSVL.

This CDR3 reads CASSLAGLGGNNEQFF. Here the CDR3 DNA reads TGCGCCAGCAGCTTGGCCGGGTTAGGAGGGAACAATGAGCAGTTCTTC. This chain connects TRBV5-1 to TRBJ2-1, with a possible D match to TRBD2 (6 bases). From germline, CDR1 is SGHRS and CDR2 YFSETQ. This CDR3 region has 16 residues. The V end was cut by 0 bases, the J end by 5 bases, with 15 bases between.

This clonotype was counted ten times or more. CDR3 loop: CASRFWDSTSDEQFF. The CDR3, as DNA: TGTGCCAGCAGATTCTGGGACTCAACATCTGATGAGCAGTTCTTC. The chain couples TRBV11-2 to TRBJ2-1; D may be TRBD2 (6 bases). CDR1 and CDR2 (germline): SGHAT, FQNNGV. The germline V and J ends were trimmed by 6 bases and 8 bases, with 20 bases remaining between them. This CDR3 spans 15 amino acids.

This clonotype was counted only a few times. This chain links TRBV6-2 or TRBV6-3 with TRBJ2-3, with D possibly being TRBD1 (7 bases). The germline V gene has CDR1 MNHEY and CDR2 SVGEGT. The CDR3 has 14 amino acids. Trimming shortened V by 7 bases and J by 2 bases, and 13 bases separated the two germline ends. For the CDR3, the DNA is TGTGCCAGCAACGCGGGACAGATCACAGATACGCAGTATTTT. The encoded protein is CASNAGQITDTQYF.

This clonotype was detected ten times or more. The V and J genes are TRBV12-3 or TRBV12-4 and TRBJ2-1; D is unclear. V lost 3 bases and J 7 bases, leaving 4 bases between the germline ends. The CDR3 extends over 11 amino acids. The CDR3 loop is CASSFRNEQFF. The CDR3 DNA reads TGTGCCAGCAGTTTCCGTAATGAGCAGTTCTTC.

This clonotype was seen a few times. This chain joins TRBV20-1 and TRBJ2-1, with TRBD2 matching 8 bases. The CDR3 contains 15 residues. Germline V gene sequence: CDR1 DFQATT, CDR2 SNEGSKA (reference sequence). The J segment lost 6 bases and the V segment lost 4 bases, leaving 11 bases of the junction unmatched. This CDR3 is CSATQAGEIRNEQFF. The CDR3 DNA reads as TGCAGTGCTACCCAAGCGGGAGAAATCCGCAATGAGCAGTTCTTC.

This clonotype was picked up a small number of times. The rearrangement links TRBV4-2 to TRBJ2-2; 11 nucleotides align to TRBD1. The CDR3 runs to 15 residues. The germline gives CDR1 LGHNA, CDR2 YNFKEQ. The V and J ends lost 4 bases and 7 bases, in that order; junction bases with no gene match: 5. The CDR3 nucleotides read TGTGCCAGCAGCCTGGGACAGGGGGAGGGCGGGGAGCTGTTTTTT. Encoded protein: CASSLGQGEGGELFF.

This clonotype was counted a few times. The V call is TRBV15, the J call TRBJ2-2; D is ambiguous. This CDR3 contains 12 residues. The V end was cut by 0 bases, the J end by 8 bases, with 4 bases between. Germline CDR1 reads LNHNV; CDR2 reads YYDKDF (reference sequence). For the CDR3, the DNA is TGTGCCACCAGCAGAGATAGAGGGGAGCTGTTTTTT. This translates into CATSRDRGELFF.

This clonotype was picked up a small number of times. The chain has TRBV7-9 and TRBJ2-7, with TRBD1 matching over 9 bases. CDR1 and CDR2 from the germline V gene are SEHNR and FQNEAQ (reference sequence). This CDR3 comprises 15 residues. J was trimmed by 5 bases and V by 3 bases; bases with no gene match: 8. CDR3 nucleotide sequence: TGTGCCAGCAGCTTGGGGACAGGGCTTTTCCACGAGCAGTACTTC. It specifies CASSLGTGLFHEQYF. Supplemented by reference TRBV7-9 and TRBJ2-7, the full variable domain reads DTGVSQNPRHKITKRGQNVTFRCDPISEHNRLYWYRQTLGQGPEFLTYFQNEAQLEKSRLLSDRFSAERPKGSFSTLEIQRTEQGDSAMYLCASSLGTGLFHEQYFGPGTRLTVT.

The chain carries TRBV20-1 and TRBJ1-1; D unresolved. Trimming stripped 3 bases from V and 1 base from J, with 15 bases between. CDR1 and CDR2 (germline): DFQATT, SNEGSKA (reference sequence). The CDR3 extends over 15 amino acids. The CDR3 sequence: CSASDVSRSNTEAFF. The CDR3 DNA sequence: TGCAGTGCTAGCGACGTAAGCAGGTCGAACACTGAAGCTTTCTTT.

J is TRBJ2-7 and V is TRBV9; a possible D gene is TRBD2 (5 bases). Trimming removed 0 bases from V and 6 bases from J, with 13 bases in between. The germline gives CDR1 SGDLS, CDR2 YYNGEE. This CDR3 comprises 14 residues. The chain's CDR3 is CASSVAGTVGEQYF. For the CDR3, the DNA is TGTGCCAGCAGCGTAGCGGGAACGGTGGGCGAGCAGTACTTC.

This chain uses TRBV20-1 with TRBJ1-1, with 7 bases identical to TRBD1. Unmatched junction bases numbered 9, after V lost 3 bases and J lost 5 bases. The CDR3 loop spans 14 amino acids. Per the germline V gene, CDR1 is DFQATT and CDR2 is SNEGSKA (reference sequence). The DNA of the CDR3 is TGCAGTGCTAGTTTCTCAGGGGGGGAAACTGAAGCTTTCTTT. Translating gives CSASFSGGETEAFF.

The chain is built from TRBV20-1 and TRBJ1-1; TRBD1 might be the D (5 bases). The V gene's germline CDR1 is DFQATT and CDR2 SNEGSKA (reference sequence). CDR3 length equals 12 residues. Trimming cost V 2 bases and J 8 bases, with 12 bases left between them. This CDR3 reads CSARSGRSEAFF. CDR3 DNA sequence: TGCAGTGCTAGATCGGGACGGTCGGAAGCTTTCTTT.

This chain uses TRBV12-3 or TRBV12-4 with TRBJ2-1; 9 positions match TRBD2. There are 14 residues in the CDR3. Losses at the gene ends were 7 bases for V and 4 bases for J; bases not matched to a gene: 5. The CDR3 loop is CASTRRGGYNEQFF. CDR3 DNA: TGTGCCAGCACAAGGCGGGGGGGTTACAATGAGCAGTTCTTC.

This clonotype has more than one count but fewer than ten. The chain's CDR3 is CASSLVLQGSSYEQYF. CDR3 bases: TGCGCCAGCAGCTTGGTCCTACAGGGGAGCTCCTACGAGCAGTACTTC. The rearrangement joins TRBV5-1 to TRBJ2-7; 7 positions match TRBD1. The V segment lost 0 bases and the J segment 0 bases; nucleotides outside the gene matches: 6. CDR1 and CDR2 (germline): SGHRS, YFSETQ. The CDR3 length is 16 residues.

This clonotype was picked up a small number of times. The chain has TRBV9 and TRBJ2-1, with D possibly matching TRBD2 (6 bases). This CDR3 comprises 14 residues. Germline V gene lookup returns CDR1 SGDLS and CDR2 YYNGEE. The ends were cut back, 4 bases at V and 7 bases at J, with 15 bases in the middle. The CDR3 coding sequence is TGTGCCAGCAGCCCCAAACCGGGACTTAATGAGCAGTTCTTC. The encoded protein is CASSPKPGLNEQFF.

CDR3 region: CATGDGVSGANVLTF. The CDR3 DNA reads TGTGCCACCGGGGACGGGGTCTCTGGGGCCAACGTCCTGACTTTC. This chain uses TRBV24-1 with TRBJ2-6; D possibly matches TRBD1 or TRBD2 (5 bases each). Per germline, CDR1 KGHDR and CDR2 SFDVKD. The V end lost 9 bases, the J end lost 0 bases, and 11 bases lay between the germline ends. The CDR3 consists of 15 residues.